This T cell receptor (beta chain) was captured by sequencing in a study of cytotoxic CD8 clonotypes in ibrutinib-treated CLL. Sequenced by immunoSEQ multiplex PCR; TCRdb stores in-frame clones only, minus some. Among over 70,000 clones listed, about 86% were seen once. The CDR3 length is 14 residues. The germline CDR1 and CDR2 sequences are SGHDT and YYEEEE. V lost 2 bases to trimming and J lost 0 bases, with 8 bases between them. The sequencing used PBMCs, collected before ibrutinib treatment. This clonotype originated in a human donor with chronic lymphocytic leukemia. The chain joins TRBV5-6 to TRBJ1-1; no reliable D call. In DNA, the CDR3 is TGTGCCAGCAGCTTCGGACGGGTGAACACTGAAGCTTTCTTT. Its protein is CASSFGRVNTEAFF.